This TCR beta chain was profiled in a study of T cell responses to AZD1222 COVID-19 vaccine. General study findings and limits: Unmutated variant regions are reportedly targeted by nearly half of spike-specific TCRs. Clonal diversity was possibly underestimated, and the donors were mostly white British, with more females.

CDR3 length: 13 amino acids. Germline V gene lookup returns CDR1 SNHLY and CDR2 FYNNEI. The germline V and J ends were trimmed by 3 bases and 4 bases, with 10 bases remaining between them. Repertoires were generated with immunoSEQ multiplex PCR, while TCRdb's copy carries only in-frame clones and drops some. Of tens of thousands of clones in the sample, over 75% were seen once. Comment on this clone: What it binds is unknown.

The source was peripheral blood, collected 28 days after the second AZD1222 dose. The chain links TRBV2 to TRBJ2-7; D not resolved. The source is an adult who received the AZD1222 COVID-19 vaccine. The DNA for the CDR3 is TGTGCCAGCAGTGATTACAAAACATACGAGCAGTACTTC. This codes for CASSDYKTYEQYF.